This T cell receptor beta chain was obtained from a study of blood T cell repertoires in COVID-19. Germline CDR1 is SGDLS and CDR2 is YYNGEE. Between the trimmed V and J ends, which lost 4 bases and 4 bases, there was a span of 20 bases. The CDR3 sequence is 16 residues long. Clones were sequenced by immunoSEQ multiplex PCR, and TCRdb holds only the in-frame ones, with some missing. The table has 90,000 to 100,000 clones, almost 85% seen once; the top ten hold around 9.3%. This sequence joins TRBV9 and TRBJ2-5; perhaps TRBD2 as D (6 bases). Sequencing was performed on peripheral blood. This receptor was taken from a man aged 65 to 85 with acute or convalescent COVID-19. The CDR3 DNA is TGTGCCAGCAGCCCAGGACCCTCAGGAGGGAGAGAGACCCAGTACTTC. Its protein is CASSPGPSGGRETQYF.